The sample holds a few counts of the clone carrying this TCR beta chain. What it binds is unknown. These data belong to a study of T-cell memory formation after mild COVID-19. Study-level points and caveats: CD8+ contracting clones occupied EMRA, while CD4+ ones occupied mainly CM and EM. Certain responding clones were present in pre-infection memory, suggesting participation of cross-reactive memory.

Using its own MiXCR run on the 5' RACE reads, TCRdb lists one record per CDR3 protein. Of about 360,000 distinct CDR3 sequences listed, about 15% are singletons. The sequence derives from a young man who had mild COVID-19 (a few samples of this study predate the infection). Cell type and time point are not known. Sequenced material: PBMCs or a T cell subset sorted from them (not recorded which).

Here the CDR3 reads CASSLGLGTGVSYGYTF. DNA of the CDR3: TGTGCCAGCAGCTTGGGACTAGGGACAGGGGTGAGCTATGGCTACACCTTC. The chain carries TRBV5-5 and TRBJ1-2; 10 nucleotides line up with TRBD1. The CDR3 is 17 amino acids. Germline CDR1 is SGHKS and CDR2 is YYEKEE (reference sequence). V lost 0 bases, J lost 4 bases, and 9 bases stayed unmatched.